This T cell receptor (beta chain) comes out of a study of T cells after yellow fever vaccination. This clonotype has more than one count but fewer than ten. The CDR3 sequence is 15 residues long. CDR1 is SGHVS and CDR2 is FNYEAQ in the germline V gene. Trimming cost V 1 base and J 5 bases; bases outside gene matches: 3. As TCR cDNA was made by 5'RACE template switching, a universal primer site and UMIs were added. From the 5' RACE reads, TCRdb called clonotypes with MiXCR, one entry per CDR3 protein. The sample holds around 610,000 distinct CDR3 sequences, roughly 12% seen once. The receptor's source is a man aged 25-45 years who received the YFV17D yellow fever vaccine. The rearrangement uses TRBV7-6 and TRBJ2-3, with 10 bases matching TRBD1. The starting material was PBMCs, obtained on the day of the yellow fever booster vaccination. For the CDR3, the DNA is TGTGCCAGCAGCTTAGTCGGACAGGGGGTAGATACGCAGTATTTT. Translation: CASSLVGQGVDTQYF.